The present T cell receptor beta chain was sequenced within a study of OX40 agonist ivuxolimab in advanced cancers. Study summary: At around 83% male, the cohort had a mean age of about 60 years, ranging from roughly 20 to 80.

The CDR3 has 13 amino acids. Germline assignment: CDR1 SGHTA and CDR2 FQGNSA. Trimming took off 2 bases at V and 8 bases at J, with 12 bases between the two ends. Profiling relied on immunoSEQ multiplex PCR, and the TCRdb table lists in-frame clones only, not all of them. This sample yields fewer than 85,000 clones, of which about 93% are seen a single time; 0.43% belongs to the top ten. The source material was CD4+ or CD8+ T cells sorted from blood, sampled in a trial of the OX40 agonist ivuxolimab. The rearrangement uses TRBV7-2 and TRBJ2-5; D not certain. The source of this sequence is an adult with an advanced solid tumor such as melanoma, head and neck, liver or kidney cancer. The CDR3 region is CASSLRVPPTQYF. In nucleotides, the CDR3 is TGTGCCAGCAGCTTACGAGTTCCCCCAACCCAGTACTTC.